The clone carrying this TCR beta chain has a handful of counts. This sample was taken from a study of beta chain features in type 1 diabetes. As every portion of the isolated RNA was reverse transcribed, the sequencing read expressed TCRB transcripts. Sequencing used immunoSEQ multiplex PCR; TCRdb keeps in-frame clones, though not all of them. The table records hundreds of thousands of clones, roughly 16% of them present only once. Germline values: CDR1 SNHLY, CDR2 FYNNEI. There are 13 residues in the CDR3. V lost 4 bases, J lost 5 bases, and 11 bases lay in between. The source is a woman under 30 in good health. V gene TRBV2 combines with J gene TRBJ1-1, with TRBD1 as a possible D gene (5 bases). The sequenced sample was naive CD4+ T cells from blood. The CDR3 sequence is CASSASPGTEAFF. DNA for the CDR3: TGTGCCAGCAGTGCTAGCCCAGGGACTGAAGCTTTCTTT.